Shown below are 3 T cell receptor beta chains from a single sample sequenced in a study of identifying expanded T cells in peripheral blood. The data were produced by immunoSEQ multiplex PCR, yet TCRdb's version contains in-frame clones alone and is incomplete. The table has about 52,000 clones, 70% to 85% seen once; the top ten hold less than 15%. Sequences were obtained from blood. These receptors originate from a person aged 18 to 75 in good health.

CDR3 nucleotide sequence: TGTGCCAGCAGTAGTAACATGGTGGGTGAAGCTTTCTTT. Encoded protein: CASSSNMVGEAFF. The V and J genes are TRBV6-4 and TRBJ1-1; D is uncertain. V gave up 5 bases and J gave up 7 bases, with 14 bases separating them. Germline CDR1 MRHNA, CDR2 SNTAGT. The CDR3 spans 13 residues.

This chain connects TRBV29-1 to TRBJ1-1, with a possible D match to TRBD1 (5 bases). CDR3 length: 13 residues. CDR1 and CDR2 from the germline V gene are SQVTM and ANQGSEA. Deletions cut 6 bases from V and 4 bases from J, with 15 bases between. The CDR3 region has the DNA TGCAGCGTGCTTTGGTCGGGGCGCACTGAAGCTTTCTTT. Translated, it gives CSVLWSGRTEAFF.

For the CDR3, the DNA is TGCGCCAGCAGGGTCGGGACACTTAGCAATCAGCCCCAGCATTTT. Amino acid sequence: CASRVGTLSNQPQHF. This chain uses TRBV5-1 with TRBJ1-5, with D perhaps matching TRBD1 (6 bases). The CDR3 extends over 15 amino acids. Trimming left V 5 bases short and J 0 bases short, with 12 bases between. Germline assignment: CDR1 SGHRS and CDR2 YFSETQ.